This T cell receptor beta chain appears in the sequencing data of a study of shared clonotypes between healthy human individuals. Profiling relied on immunoSEQ multiplex PCR, and the TCRdb table lists in-frame clones only, not all of them. The sample shows under 2,500,000 clones, 90% to 97% of them seen only once. CDR3 length equals 16 residues. V lost 3 bases and J lost 7; bases outside the gene matches: 7. Germline CDR1 reads SGHRS; CDR2 reads YFSETQ. This chain joins TRBV5-1 and TRBJ2-2, with 12 bases identical to TRBD2. This sequence originates from a young man in good health. The material sequenced was naive CD4+ T cells sorted from blood. Sample subset: CD45RA+ positively selected. In DNA, the CDR3 is TGCGCCAGCAGCTCTCCGGGACTAGCGGGCAGCGGGGAGCTGTTTTTT. This sequence encodes CASSSPGLAGSGELFF.